This section outlines one T cell receptor beta chain sequence together with its context. These data are taken from a study of blood T cell repertoires in COVID-19. Study-level information: Samples representing acute and convalescent COVID-19 were sourced from the United States, Italy and Spain. In each case, the material was cDNA or gDNA derived from T cells, B-cell-depleted T cells, or PBMCs.

In the original workflow: It was from reference gene primer amplification that nucleated cell counts were estimated. Some clones are missing from TCRdb's copy, which holds only in-frame ones; the method was immunoSEQ multiplex PCR. V and J calls and clone size come straight from that table; D and trimming were deduced from the DNA. This sample has approximately 150,000 clones, with approximately 73% found just once. The CDR3 loop spans 17 amino acids. The ends lost 0 bases at V and 0 bases at J; junction bases unmatched: 4. Germline lookup yields CDR1 SGHRS and CDR2 YFSETQ. The gene calls are TRBV5-1 and TRBJ2-1; 9 nucleotides match TRBD2. The receptor was derived from a man aged 60 to 69 with acute or convalescent COVID-19. The sequenced sample consisted of peripheral blood. CDR3 sequence (DNA): TGCGCCAGCAGCTTGGAGGGTAGCGGGAGCTCCTACAATGAGCAGTTCTTC. Protein: CASSLEGSGSSYNEQFF.